This T cell receptor beta chain was sequenced in a study of blood T cell repertoires in COVID-19. Turning to the study itself: Collection of acute and convalescent COVID-19 samples took place in the United States, Italy and Spain.

Those who participated ranged in age from about 18 to 89 years and resided in about two dozen US areas. Either two negative PCRs, clearance, or symptom resolution qualified Cohort 3 donors as recovered. TCRdb's copy holds only in-frame clones and misses some; the assay was immunoSEQ multiplex PCR. This table holds 200,000 or so clones, more than 65% found once. V lost 5 bases to trimming and J lost 3 bases; unmatched junction nucleotides: 12. The V gene's germline CDR1 is SGHTA and CDR2 FQGNSA. The length of the CDR3 is 17 residues. The rearrangement uses TRBV7-2 and TRBJ2-5, with 10 bases identical to TRBD1. The sequence was collected from a man between 35 and 55 years old who had recovered from COVID-19. Sequences were obtained from PBMCs or T cells enriched from blood (not recorded which). The chain's CDR3 is CASSPRTAGQGKETQYF. As DNA, the CDR3 is TGTGCCAGCAGCCCGCGAACCGCGGGACAGGGGAAAGAGACCCAGTACTTC.